Below, 17 T cell receptor beta chains from the same sample are listed, as sequenced in a study of Ad26.COV2.S vaccination and SARS-CoV-2 variants. The table came from immunoSEQ multiplex PCR; TCRdb's copy has only in-frame clones and leaves some out. The sample has about 420,000 clones; roughly 90% are singletons. The treatment here: some 19 received Ad26.COV2.S at low or high dose, single or two shots; about 5 received placebo; per-sample allocation not given. After the first vaccine or placebo injection, samples were drawn on day 63. The sample here was peripheral blood, taken in a trial of Ad26.COV2.S vaccine versus placebo. Receptor source: a person between 18 and 65 years old who received the Ad26.COV2.S COVID-19 vaccine or a placebo.

This clone was picked up one time. The V and J genes are TRBV6-5 and TRBJ1-2, with 7 nucleotides matching TRBD1. The CDR3 covers 14 residues. With 6 bases clipped from V and 8 bases from J, the junction kept 12 bases outside the gene matches. Per the germline V gene, CDR1 is MNHEY and CDR2 is SVGAGI. The CDR3 sequence is CASSRGTAMWGYTF. The DNA of the CDR3 is TGTGCCAGCAGCCGCGGGACAGCAATGTGGGGCTACACCTTC.

The V call is TRBV19, the J call TRBJ2-6; the D is unclear. Trimming shortened V by 9 bases and J by 1 base, and 7 bases separated the two germline ends. The CDR3 sequence is 13 residues long. The germline V gene has CDR1 LNHDA and CDR2 SQIVND (reference sequence). DNA for the CDR3: TGTGCCAGCTCGGGTTCTGGGGCCAACGTCCTGACTTTC. This encodes CASSGSGANVLTF.

As DNA, the CDR3 is TGTGCCAGCAGACATACACGACAACAGGCCGAGCAGTACTTC. It encodes CASRHTRQQAEQYF. The rearrangement joins TRBV6-5 to TRBJ2-7; tentatively, D is TRBD1 (5 bases). The CDR3 consists of 14 residues. V was trimmed by 6 bases and J by 6 bases, leaving 18 bases between them. Germline-derived CDR1 and CDR2 are MNHEY and SVGAGI.

The V call is TRBV5-1, the J call TRBJ1-2, with D perhaps matching TRBD1 (6 bases). Trimming removed 0 bases at V and 1 base at J, with 10 bases between. Looked up from germline, CDR1 is SGHRS and CDR2 is YFSETQ. The CDR3 runs to 15 residues. The CDR3 region is CASSLGQGLNYGYTF. CDR3 nucleotide sequence: TGCGCCAGCAGCTTGGGGCAGGGGCTTAACTATGGCTACACCTTC.

The chain employs TRBV2 and TRBJ1-1; 8 nucleotides match TRBD1. Losses at the gene ends were 6 bases for V and 0 bases for J; bases not matched to a gene: 0. CDR1 is SNHLY and CDR2 is FYNNEI in the germline V gene. The CDR3 extends over 13 amino acids. CDR3 bases: TGTGCCAGCAGGACAGGGGTGAACACTGAAGCTTTCTTT. Its translation is CASRTGVNTEAFF.

This rearrangement joins TRBV7-9 to TRBJ2-4; TRBD1 aligns across 9 bases. V shed 5 bases and J 7 bases; nucleotides not matched to a gene: 3. Germline lookup yields CDR1 SEHNR and CDR2 FQNEAQ (reference sequence). This CDR3 has 13 amino acids. Written as DNA, the CDR3 is TGTGCCAGCAGCAGGACAGGGGCCAACATTCAGTACTTC. The encoded protein is CASSRTGANIQYF.

There are a few counts of this clone. The chain recombines TRBV11-2 with TRBJ1-1; no firm D call. Trimming stripped 2 bases from V and 3 bases from J, with 4 bases between. Germline CDR1 SGHAT, CDR2 FQNNGV. CDR3 length equals 12 residues. The DNA for the CDR3 is TGTGCCAGCAGCTTACAGGACACTGAAGCTTTCTTT. This sequence encodes CASSLQDTEAFF.

This chain links TRBV21-1 with TRBJ2-2; the table's D call, TRBD2, has no DNA check behind it. TRBV21-1 is tagged as a pseudogene. The CDR3 sequence is 17 residues long. CDR3: CASSKASLADHTGELFF. The CDR3 bases are TGTGCCAGCAGCAAAGCGTCACTAGCGGACCACACCGGGGAGCTGTTTTTT.

V usage is TRBV29-1 and J usage is TRBJ2-7; D tentatively reads TRBD1 or TRBD2 (5 bases each). CDR1 and CDR2 from the germline V gene are SQVTM and ANQGSEA. The CDR3 runs to 13 residues. Between the trimmed V and J ends, which lost 7 bases and 5 bases, there was a span of 18 bases. The CDR3 region has the DNA TGCAGCGCCCAAAGGGGCCTAGCCCACGAGCAGTACTTC. This encodes CSAQRGLAHEQYF.

V is TRBV4-3 and J is TRBJ1-2, with TRBD1 matching 7 bases. This CDR3 has 17 residues. V lost 1 base and J lost 2; bases outside the gene matches: 10. Germline CDR1 is LGHNA and CDR2 is YSLEER. The CDR3 protein is CASSQGRSVTGNYGYTF. As DNA, the CDR3 is TGCGCCAGCAGCCAAGGTCGGTCCGTGACAGGGAACTATGGCTACACCTTC.

Note on this clone: This specimen includes other DNA sequences encoding the same CDR3. The chain carries TRBV20-1 and TRBJ2-5; 7 bases fit TRBD2. The germline CDR1 and CDR2 sequences are DFQATT and SNEGSKA (reference sequence). This CDR3 is 11 amino acids long. The trim removed 6 bases at V and 3 bases at J, leaving 1 base unmatched. CDR3 bases: TGCAGTGCGGCGGGGGAAGAGACCCAGTACTTC. It codes for CSAAGEETQYF.

The chain recombines TRBV29-1 with TRBJ2-7; no clear D gene. Trimming pared 0 bases from V and 0 bases from J, leaving 6 bases between. The CDR3 length is 13 residues. CDR1 and CDR2 (germline): SQVTM, ANQGSEA. The CDR3 sequence is CSVEDPLSYEQYF. In nucleotides, the CDR3 is TGCAGCGTTGAAGATCCCCTCTCCTACGAGCAGTACTTC.

This chain joins TRBV19 and TRBJ2-3; 8 nucleotides match TRBD1. V dropped 4 bases and J dropped 3; count of bases not matched to a gene: 6. The CDR3 is made up of 15 amino acids. CDR1 is LNHDA and CDR2 is SQIVND in the germline V gene (reference sequence). This CDR3 is CASSSDRGDTDTQYF. CDR3 nucleotide sequence: TGTGCCAGTAGTAGTGACAGGGGTGATACAGATACGCAGTATTTT.

J is TRBJ2-3 and V is TRBV12-3 or TRBV12-4; D is undetermined. The CDR3 consists of 12 residues. Trimming stripped 6 bases from V and 3 bases from J, with 7 bases between. CDR3 in DNA: TGTGCCAGCAGCGTCTTTACAGATACGCAGTATTTT. Its protein product is CASSVFTDTQYF.

This clone was seen once. The rearrangement uses TRBV5-1 and TRBJ2-7; D gene uncertain. CDR3 length: 11 residues. Looked up from germline, CDR1 is SGHRS and CDR2 is YFSETQ. V gave up 1 base and J gave up 5 bases, with 4 bases separating them. The DNA for the CDR3 is TGCGCCAGCAGCTTGTTAAACGAGCAGTACTTC. Translating it yields CASSLLNEQYF.

This clone showed up just once. The chain uses TRBV15 and TRBJ2-1, with 11 nucleotides matching TRBD2. The junction had 11 bases not matched to a gene; V was cut back by 3 bases and J by 4 bases. CDR1 and CDR2 (germline): LNHNV, YYDKDF (reference sequence). The CDR3 spans 18 residues. The chain's CDR3 is CATSRDYPSGGSYNEQFF. Written as DNA, the CDR3 is TGTGCCACCAGCAGGGACTACCCTAGCGGGGGGTCTTACAATGAGCAGTTCTTC.

The chain carries TRBV19 and TRBJ2-2; 9 bases match TRBD2. The CDR3 is 14 residues long. Per the germline V gene, CDR1 is LNHDA and CDR2 is SQIVND (reference sequence). The V segment lost 7 bases and the J segment 4 bases; nucleotides outside the gene matches: 4. The CDR3 reads CASKAGGLTGELFF. CDR3 bases: TGTGCCAGTAAGGCGGGGGGGCTCACCGGGGAGCTGTTTTTT.